These 12 T cell receptor beta chains were all obtained from the same sample, sequenced in a study of radiation and T cells in renal cell carcinoma. The time point denotes: blood 2 weeks post-SBRT. Treatment indicated: 15 Gy SBRT to primary tumor, nephrectomy 4 weeks later. Produced via immunoSEQ multiplex PCR; TCRdb's table is partial and in-frame only. The top ten clones hold about 7% of a sample with approximately 61,000 clones, around 78% of them seen once. Sample: blood, taken from a patient whose treatment included radiotherapy and nephrectomy. Receptors originate from a man aged 55 to 70 with renal cell carcinoma.

This clone showed up just a few times. The gene calls are TRBV7-9 and TRBJ1-1; TRBD1 might be the D (5 bases). The CDR3 has 14 residues. With 2 bases removed from V and 3 bases from J, the gap between germline ends came to 10 bases. CDR1 is SEHNR and CDR2 is FQNEAQ in the germline V gene (reference sequence). The CDR3 is CASSLLSGDTEAFF. In nucleotides, the CDR3 is TGTGCCAGCAGCTTACTGTCGGGGGACACTGAAGCTTTCTTT.

The chain links TRBV9 to TRBJ1-3; D perhaps matches TRBD1 (5 bases). Trimming left V 4 bases short and J 0 bases short, with 17 bases between. Looked up from germline, CDR1 is SGDLS and CDR2 is YYNGEE. This CDR3 has 17 amino acids. The CDR3 loop is CASSRQFGGVSGNTIYF. The CDR3 coding sequence is TGTGCCAGCAGCAGACAGTTTGGGGGGGTCTCTGGAAACACCATATATTTT.

A few counts support this clone. The V gene is TRBV6-6, the J gene TRBJ1-1; 8 nucleotides align to TRBD1. The ends lost 6 bases at V and 1 base at J; junction bases unmatched: 4. Germline V lookup: CDR1 MNHNY, CDR2 SVGAGI (reference sequence). The CDR3 consists of 14 residues. The CDR3 DNA reads TGTGCCAGCAGGTACGGACAGGGGAACACTGAAGCTTTCTTT. It translates to CASRYGQGNTEAFF.

As DNA, the CDR3 is TGTGCCAGCAGCTTTCGTACAGCGACCACCGGGGAGCTGTTTTTT. This gives the protein CASSFRTATTGELFF. V is TRBV11-2 and J is TRBJ2-2; D gene uncertain. The CDR3 covers 15 residues. Trimming cost V 3 bases and J 4 bases, with 12 bases left between them. The germline CDR1 and CDR2 sequences are SGHAT and FQNNGV.

The rearrangement uses TRBV9 and TRBJ2-3; TRBD2 agrees at 7 bases. The CDR3 extends over 15 amino acids. The germline V gene encodes CDR1 SGDLS and CDR2 YYNGEE. V shed 0 bases and J 2 bases; nucleotides not matched to a gene: 3. The CDR3, as DNA: TGTGCCAGCAGCGTAGGCGGGAGCTCCACAGATACGCAGTATTTT. Residues: CASSVGGSSTDTQYF.

CDR3 coding DNA: TGCAGCGTTCTCGGGCTTACTAACTATGGCTACACCTTC. It is translated as CSVLGLTNYGYTF. The chain has TRBV29-1 and TRBJ1-2; no clear D. V shed 5 bases and J shed 0 bases, with 10 bases lying between them. This CDR3 region has 13 residues. Looked up from germline, CDR1 is SQVTM and CDR2 is ANQGSEA.

The chain combines TRBV7-9 with TRBJ1-3, with unresolved D. Germline V gives CDR1 SEHNR, CDR2 FQNEAQ (reference sequence). This CDR3 is 16 amino acids long. Between the trimmed V and J ends, which lost 6 bases and 0 bases, there was a span of 15 bases. CDR3 protein: CASSPLVPPSGNTIYF. The CDR3 coding sequence is TGTGCCAGCAGTCCTCTCGTGCCTCCCTCTGGAAACACCATATATTTT.

This clone was found once. The rearrangement links TRBV7-2 to TRBJ1-3; 10 bases fit TRBD1. The CDR3 extends over 16 amino acids. V lost 3 bases and J lost 11; bases outside the gene matches: 13. CDR1 and CDR2 (germline): SGHTA, FQGNSA. CDR3 region: CASSLEGTGVARSIYF. In DNA form, the CDR3 reads TGTGCCAGCAGCTTGGAAGGGACAGGGGTGGCTCGTTCCATATATTTT.

V and J are TRBV23-1 and TRBJ2-1, with D maybe TRBD1 (6 bases). TRBV23-1 is noted as an ORF with a role that remains uncertain. CDR3 length: 17 residues. V shed 0 bases and J shed 7 bases, with 19 bases lying between them. CDR3 sequence reads: CASSQSDRGSMGNEQFF. CDR3 DNA sequence: TGCGCCAGCAGTCAATCGGATAGGGGGTCGATGGGAAATGAGCAGTTCTTC.

The CDR3 spells CASSGKNIQYF. DNA for the CDR3: TGTGCCAGCAGCGGAAAAAACATTCAGTACTTC. V gene TRBV5-6 combines with J gene TRBJ2-4; D unclear. The CDR3 runs 11 residues. The V gene lost 4 bases and the J gene lost 4 bases, with 3 bases spanning the gap. From germline, CDR1 is SGHDT and CDR2 YYEEEE.

This clone was seen just once. This chain links TRBV4-2 with TRBJ2-1; D might be TRBD2 (5 bases). Germline V CDR1 and CDR2: LGHNA, YNFKEQ. The CDR3 totals 15 residues. V gave up 0 bases and J gave up 3 bases, with 9 bases separating them. Here the CDR3 reads CASSQERRDYNEQFF. The CDR3 DNA reads TGTGCCAGCAGCCAAGAGAGACGGGACTACAATGAGCAGTTCTTC.

This chain links TRBV4-1 with TRBJ1-2, with D hard to call. The CDR3 is 13 residues long. CDR1 is MGHRA, CDR2 YSYEKL, per germline. Trimming left V 0 bases short and J 12 bases short, with 14 bases between. CDR3 DNA sequence: TGCGCCAGCAGCCAAGATGATGCGCAAAGAAACACCTTC. This translates into CASSQDDAQRNTF.